Shown below are 31 T cell receptor beta chains from a single sample sequenced in a study of cytomegalovirus exposure and HLA in healthy donors. Assay: immunoSEQ multiplex PCR; the TCRdb copy retains only in-frame clones and omits some. The sample has some 67,000 clones; about 95% are singletons. The sample taken for sequencing was PBMCs. These receptors were collected from a woman under 30 in good health and CMV-seronegative.

This clone was seen a single time. The chain joins TRBV5-8 to TRBJ2-3; D is undetermined. The CDR3 runs 14 residues. CDR1 and CDR2 from the germline V gene are SGHTS and YDEGEE. The ends were cut back, 1 base at V and 2 bases at J, with 8 bases in the middle. CDR3 residues: CASSLSLATDTQYF. The CDR3 DNA is TGTGCCAGCAGCTTGTCCCTGGCCACAGATACGCAGTATTTT.

V usage is TRBV10-3 and J usage is TRBJ2-1; TRBD2 matches 8 bases. The V gene end was trimmed by 10 bases and the J gene end by 6 bases; junction bases not matched to a gene: 8. The germline CDR1 and CDR2 sequences are ENHRY and SYGVKD. The CDR3 runs to 13 residues. CDR3 protein: CATQRGTRNEQFF. The CDR3 DNA is TGTGCCACCCAGCGGGGGACCCGCAATGAGCAGTTCTTC.

The chain links TRBV2 to TRBJ1-2; the D gene is possibly TRBD1 (5 bases). Germline V gene lookup returns CDR1 SNHLY and CDR2 FYNNEI. The CDR3 extends over 15 amino acids. V was cut by 4 bases and J by 3 bases, with 15 bases left in between. The CDR3, as DNA: TGTGCCAGCAGTGTGATGGGGCAGGGCGACTATGGCTACACCTTC. Its translation is CASSVMGQGDYGYTF.

The chain links TRBV19 to TRBJ1-1; TRBD1 aligns across 7 bases. CDR3 length: 14 amino acids. The J segment lost 0 bases and the V segment lost 4 bases, leaving 2 bases of the junction unmatched. Germline loops: CDR1 LNHDA, CDR2 SQIVND (reference sequence). The CDR3 DNA is TGTGCCAGTAGTACCACAGGGGTGAACACTGAAGCTTTCTTT. Its translation: CASSTTGVNTEAFF.

V gene TRBV18 combines with J gene TRBJ1-4, with no clear D. The germline gives CDR1 KGHSH, CDR2 LQKENI. This CDR3 is 16 amino acids long. The V end lost 3 bases, the J end lost 4 bases, and 15 bases lay between the germline ends. CDR3 residues: CASSPSSRADNEKLFF. Written as DNA, the CDR3 is TGTGCCAGCTCACCGAGTTCGAGGGCCGATAATGAAAAACTGTTTTTT. Full variable domain (outside the CDR3, taken from reference TRBV18 and TRBJ1-4): NAGVMQNPRHLVRRRGQEARLRCSPMKGHSHVYWYRQLPEEGLKFMVYLQKENIIDESGMPKERFSAEFPKEGPSILRIQQVVRGDSAAYFCASSPSSRADNEKLFFGSGTQLSVL.

This clone appeared once. This rearrangement joins TRBV28 to TRBJ1-1; D unclear. The germline gives CDR1 MDHEN, CDR2 SYDVKM. There are 15 residues in the CDR3. Trimming shortened V by 1 base and J by 2 bases, and 11 bases separated the two germline ends. The CDR3 sequence is CASSLSAGGNTEAFF. CDR3 DNA sequence: TGTGCCAGCAGTTTATCCGCGGGAGGCAACACTGAAGCTTTCTTT.

J is TRBJ2-5 and V is TRBV14, with D possibly matching TRBD2 (6 bases). Germline lookup yields CDR1 SGHDN and CDR2 FVKESK. Trimming removed 6 bases at V and 1 base at J, with 18 bases between. This CDR3 is 16 amino acids long. The CDR3: CASSEEGAGFQETQYF. The CDR3 DNA is TGTGCCAGCAGTGAAGAAGGGGCGGGGTTCCAAGAGACCCAGTACTTC.

The chain recombines TRBV7-3 with TRBJ2-2; a weak D match, TRBD2 (7 bases). Per the germline V gene, CDR1 is SGHTA and CDR2 is FQGTGA. This CDR3 region has 17 residues. V lost 5 bases, J lost 4 bases, and 20 bases lay in between. The CDR3 sequence is CASSVNQGGGITGELFF. CDR3 DNA: TGTGCCAGCAGCGTAAATCAAGGCGGGGGCATCACCGGGGAGCTGTTTTTT.

The rearrangement uses TRBV19 and TRBJ2-1; 10 nucleotides agree with TRBD1. Germline trimming cut 6 bases from V and 15 bases from J; bases unmatched to any gene: 5. This CDR3 comprises 11 residues. Germline V gene lookup returns CDR1 LNHDA and CDR2 SQIVND (reference sequence). CDR3 sequence (DNA): TGTGCCAGTAGCTCGACAGGGGGCATGTTCTTC. Protein product: CASSSTGGMFF.

This rearrangement joins TRBV9 to TRBJ1-1; 9 bases map to TRBD1. The CDR3 has 14 amino acids. The V and J ends lost 4 bases and 4 bases, in that order; junction bases with no gene match: 5. CDR1 is SGDLS and CDR2 is YYNGEE in the germline V gene. The CDR3 nucleotides read TGTGCCAGCAGCTCAACGACAGGGGGCACTGAAGCTTTCTTT. Translating it yields CASSSTTGGTEAFF. The variable domain in full, with the rest retrieved from reference TRBV9 and TRBJ1-1, is DSGVTQTPKHLITATGQRVTLRCSPRSGDLSVYWYQQSLDQGLQFLIQYYNGEERAKGNILERFSAQQFPDLHSELNLSSLELGDSALYFCASSSTTGGTEAFFGQGTRLTVV.

This clone was recorded once. The chain employs TRBV6-1 and TRBJ1-2; the match to TRBD1 covers 10 bases. Germline CDR1 MNHNS, CDR2 SASEGT. V dropped 0 bases and J dropped 7; count of bases not matched to a gene: 8. The CDR3 loop spans 16 amino acids. The CDR3: CASSEAIWTGGTGYTF. The CDR3 nucleotides are TGTGCCAGCAGTGAAGCGATTTGGACAGGGGGAACTGGCTACACCTTC.

The chain is built from TRBV9 and TRBJ2-7; the D is unclear. V lost 0 bases to trimming and J lost 3 bases, with 10 bases between them. The CDR3 is 14 residues long. Germline loops: CDR1 SGDLS, CDR2 YYNGEE. The CDR3 nucleotides read TGTGCCAGCAGCGTAGGCGCTTCTAACTACGAGCAGTACTTC. Translated, it gives CASSVGASNYEQYF.

This chain connects TRBV21-1 to TRBJ2-7; TRBD2 is the table's D call, not checked against the DNA. TRBV21-1 has pseudogene status. The CDR3 is made up of 10 amino acids. The CDR3 loop is CASSKGGEIF. The DNA for the CDR3 is TGTGCCAGCAGCAAAGGGGGGGAGATCTTC.

The rearrangement uses TRBV10-2 and TRBJ2-3; 7 bases fit TRBD2. V shed 3 bases, J shed 10 bases, and the junction held 13 bases outside the gene matches. The CDR3 extends over 15 amino acids. CDR1 is WSHSY and CDR2 is SAAADI in the germline V gene. CDR3 DNA sequence: TGCGCCAGCAGTGATTTTTGGGGGGGGGAGGTGTCGCAGTATTTT. The encoded protein is CASSDFWGGEVSQYF.

With regard to this clone: One end of the junction fails to match germline, which may point to a read error. The chain is built from TRBV15 and TRBJ2-3, with a tentative D call TRBD2 (6 bases). The CDR3 is made up of 13 amino acids. Germline V lookup: CDR1 LNHNV, CDR2 YYDKDF (reference sequence). The CDR3 loop is CATSTQEGPLRDF. CDR3 DNA sequence: TGTGCCACCAGCACCCAGGAGGGGCCGCTTAGGGATTTT.

V is TRBV5-6 and J is TRBJ2-2, with 10 bases lining up with TRBD2. After removal of 4 bases from V and 0 bases from J, the junction contained 6 bases not matched to a gene. Germline V gene data show CDR1 as SGHDT and CDR2 as YYEEEE. This CDR3 spans 17 amino acids. Here the CDR3 reads CASSRPGLATNTGELFF. In DNA form, the CDR3 reads TGTGCCAGCAGCCGGCCGGGACTAGCGACGAACACCGGGGAGCTGTTTTTT.

The J gene is TRBJ2-7, the V gene TRBV18; D perhaps matches TRBD1 (6 bases). The ends were cut back, 3 bases at V and 2 bases at J, with 8 bases in the middle. The CDR3 consists of 13 residues. Germline CDR1 and CDR2: KGHSH and LQKENI. The CDR3 nucleotides are TGTGCCAGCTCACCGGACAGAACCTACGAGCAGTACTTC. Amino acids: CASSPDRTYEQYF.

V gene TRBV5-6 combines with J gene TRBJ2-3, with TRBD1 matching 7 bases. From germline, CDR1 is SGHDT and CDR2 YYEEEE. There are 14 residues in the CDR3. V gave up 0 bases and J gave up 4 bases; unmatched junction bases: 2. CDR3 protein: CASSLVQGADTQYF. DNA of the CDR3: TGTGCCAGCAGCTTGGTCCAGGGGGCAGATACGCAGTATTTT.

The chain is built from TRBV27 and TRBJ1-1, with D possibly being TRBD1 (5 bases). Trimming stripped 5 bases from V and 5 bases from J, with 15 bases between. The CDR3 covers 14 residues. Germline assignment: CDR1 MNHEY and CDR2 SMNVEV (reference sequence). CDR3 bases: TGTGCCAGCAGTCTCATGGTCGGGGGAACTGAAGCTTTCTTT. Its protein is CASSLMVGGTEAFF.

This sequence joins TRBV7-6 and TRBJ1-4; 9 bases are a match to TRBD1. The CDR3 length is 15 residues. Trimming cost V 5 bases and J 7 bases; bases outside gene matches: 8. CDR1 and CDR2 (germline): SGHVS, FNYEAQ. The chain's CDR3 is CASSVRQGGGEKLFF. In DNA form, the CDR3 reads TGTGCCAGCAGCGTAAGACAGGGGGGAGGTGAAAAACTGTTTTTT. Drawing the rest from reference TRBV7-6 and TRBJ1-4, the complete variable domain is GAGVSQSPRYKVTKRGQDVALRCDPISGHVSLYWYRQALGQGPEFLTYFNYEAQQDKSGLPNDRFSAERPEGSISTLTIQRTEQRDSAMYRCASSVRQGGGEKLFFGSGTQLSVL.

The gene calls are TRBV2 and TRBJ2-2; 9 bases line up with TRBD2. The germline gives CDR1 SNHLY, CDR2 FYNNEI. V was clipped by 2 bases and J by 7 bases; unmatched bases: 14. The CDR3 loop spans 18 amino acids. The CDR3 reads CASSERGLAGTMFGELFF. CDR3 coding DNA: TGTGCCAGCAGTGAACGGGGGCTAGCGGGGACGATGTTCGGGGAGCTGTTTTTT.

The V and J genes are TRBV29-1 and TRBJ1-5; 7 bases match TRBD1. The germline gives CDR1 SQVTM, CDR2 ANQGSEA. The CDR3 is made up of 14 amino acids. Trimming took 6 bases from V and 2 from J; bases not matched to a gene: 7. In DNA, the CDR3 is TGCAGCGTCGACACAGGGGTTGGCAATCAGCCCCAGCATTTT. Its translation is CSVDTGVGNQPQHF.

A single count supports this clone. The V call is TRBV6-1, the J call TRBJ2-7; D might be TRBD1 (6 bases). This CDR3 has 14 amino acids. Trimming cost V 5 bases and J 4 bases, with 15 bases left between them. Per germline, CDR1 MNHNS and CDR2 SASEGT. The CDR3 DNA is TGTGCCAGCAGTTTAGGGGGACCTGATTACGAGCAGTACTTC. It yields the protein CASSLGGPDYEQYF.

CDR3 sequence reads: CSASRNTEAFF. The CDR3 coding sequence is TGCAGTGCTAGCCGGAACACTGAAGCTTTCTTT. This chain links TRBV20-1 with TRBJ1-1; D is undetermined. The germline CDR1 and CDR2 sequences are DFQATT and SNEGSKA (reference sequence). Trimming shortened V by 3 bases and J by 1 base, and 3 bases separated the two germline ends. The CDR3 is made up of 11 amino acids.

This clone was seen once. This CDR3 is CASSQQFRTANTEAFF. The CDR3, as DNA: TGTGCCAGCAGCCAACAATTCCGGACTGCGAACACTGAAGCTTTCTTT. This chain links TRBV4-2 with TRBJ1-1; D is undetermined. Germline loops: CDR1 LGHNA, CDR2 YNFKEQ. This CDR3 comprises 16 residues. V shed 2 bases and J shed 1 base, with 14 bases lying between them.

CDR3 bases: TGTGCCAGCAGCCAAGAAGGGGATGGGGCCAACGTCCTGACTTTC. Translation gives CASSQEGDGANVLTF. V and J are TRBV4-2 and TRBJ2-6; D is possibly TRBD1 (5 bases). V shed 0 bases and J shed 3 bases, with 6 bases lying between them. The CDR3 runs to 15 residues. Germline values: CDR1 LGHNA, CDR2 YNFKEQ.

The gene calls are TRBV6-6 and TRBJ2-3; D gene uncertain. Trimming removed 2 bases from V and 0 bases from J, with 3 bases in between. The germline gives CDR1 MNHNY, CDR2 SVGAGI (reference sequence). The CDR3 contains 13 residues. CDR3 in amino acids: CASSYPSTDTQYF. The CDR3 DNA sequence: TGTGCCAGCAGTTACCCGAGCACAGATACGCAGTATTTT.

The V gene is TRBV6-1, the J gene TRBJ1-3, with TRBD1 matching over 7 bases. The CDR3 spans 14 residues. The V gene's germline CDR1 is MNHNS and CDR2 SASEGT. The J segment lost 0 bases and the V segment lost 5 bases, leaving 1 base of the junction unmatched. Here the CDR3 reads CASSRDSSGNTIYF. The CDR3 DNA is TGTGCCAGCAGTCGGGACAGCTCTGGAAACACCATATATTTT.

The chain carries TRBV28 and TRBJ1-1; D is perhaps TRBD1 (6 bases). V was clipped by 9 bases and J by 6 bases, with 14 bases between them. CDR3 length equals 12 residues. Germline values: CDR1 MDHEN, CDR2 SYDVKM. CDR3 amino acids: CASTTRGAEAFF. The CDR3 DNA is TGTGCCAGTACGACCAGGGGCGCTGAAGCTTTCTTT.

This rearrangement joins TRBV11-2 to TRBJ2-2; TRBD2 matches at 7 bases. The CDR3 is 16 residues long. With V trimmed by 3 bases and J by 1 base, 5 bases remained unmatched. The germline V gene encodes CDR1 SGHAT and CDR2 FQNNGV. CDR3 nucleotide sequence: TGTGCCAGCAGCTTCCCTTGGGGGGGGAACACCGGGGAGCTGTTTTTT. Residues: CASSFPWGGNTGELFF.

The chain carries TRBV7-3 and TRBJ2-2; 7 nucleotides align to TRBD1. The CDR3 contains 14 residues. The germline V gene has CDR1 SGHTA and CDR2 FQGTGA. With 6 bases clipped from V and 4 bases from J, the junction kept 5 bases outside the gene matches. The CDR3 protein is CASRRDRSTGELFF. The CDR3 coding sequence is TGTGCCAGCAGAAGGGACAGATCCACCGGGGAGCTGTTTTTT. The full variable domain, its missing parts supplied by reference TRBV7-3 and TRBJ2-2, is GAGVSQTPSNKVTEKGKYVELRCDPISGHTALYWYRQSLGQGPEFLIYFQGTGAADDSGLPNDRFFAVRPEGSVSTLKIQRTERGDSAVYLCASRRDRSTGELFFGEGSRLTVL.